Presented here are 30 T cell receptor beta chains from one specimen sequenced in a study of radiotherapy plus CTLA-4 blockade in lung cancer. Using immunoSEQ multiplex PCR, the repertoire was profiled, and TCRdb retains in-frame clones only, with some absent. This sample has tens of thousands of clones; around 87% occur once, and the top ten carry roughly 17%. This sample comprised peripheral blood, obtained from a patient treated with radiotherapy plus ipilimumab. The receptors originated from a human donor with non-small cell lung cancer that progressed on radiotherapy plus ipilimumab.

The V and J genes are TRBV5-4 and TRBJ2-3; no definite D call. The germline gives CDR1 SGHNT, CDR2 YYREEE (reference sequence). V dropped 0 bases and J dropped 0 bases, with 11 bases sitting between them. The length of the CDR3 is 16 residues. The CDR3: CASSLDSAVSTDTQYF. The CDR3 DNA reads TGTGCCAGCAGCTTGGACTCCGCGGTGAGCACAGATACGCAGTATTTT.

The chain employs TRBV30 and TRBJ1-2; perhaps TRBD1 as D (5 bases). The germline V gene encodes CDR1 GTSNPN and CDR2 SVGIG (reference sequence). Trimming cost V 4 bases and J 7 bases, with 19 bases left between them. The CDR3 spans 14 residues. This chain's CDR3 is CAWTATAGVVGYTF. In DNA, the CDR3 is TGTGCCTGGACGGCGACAGCTGGTGTTGTTGGCTACACCTTC.

This chain connects TRBV28 to TRBJ1-2; D uncertain. The length of the CDR3 is 12 residues. Per the germline V gene, CDR1 is MDHEN and CDR2 is SYDVKM. V was clipped by 3 bases and J by 8 bases, with 10 bases between them. The CDR3 sequence is CASSFRPAGYTF. CDR3 DNA sequence: TGTGCCAGCAGTTTTAGGCCTGCCGGCTACACCTTC.

With respect to this clone: Germline and junction disagree at one end, which may indicate a read error. Other DNA sequences from this sample encode an identical CDR3 as well. V is TRBV7-9 and J is TRBJ2-3, with 12 bases fitting TRBD2. This CDR3 has 14 residues. Germline V CDR1 and CDR2: SEHNR, FQNEAQ (reference sequence). The CDR3 sequence: CASSLAGGADTQYF. The CDR3 bases are TGTGCCAGCAGCCTAGCGGGGGGGGCAGATACGCAGTATTTT.

The chain combines TRBV5-1 with TRBJ2-7; tentatively, D is TRBD2 (5 bases). CDR1 is SGHRS, CDR2 YFSETQ, per germline. V dropped 1 base and J dropped 3 bases, with 17 bases sitting between them. The CDR3 runs 16 residues. CDR3 sequence reads: CASSLRGPQNYYEQYF. The CDR3 DNA reads as TGCGCCAGCAGCTTGCGGGGTCCACAAAATTACTACGAGCAGTACTTC.

The CDR3 is CASSLTGNGYTF. CDR3 bases: TGTGCCAGCAGTCTCACAGGGAATGGCTACACCTTC. The chain combines TRBV27 with TRBJ1-2, with D possibly being TRBD1 (6 bases). In germline, CDR1 is MNHEY, CDR2 SMNVEV (reference sequence). Trimming stripped 5 bases from V and 6 bases from J, with 10 bases between. The CDR3 contains 12 residues.

The genes are TRBV4-1 and TRBJ2-7; TRBD2 agrees at 7 bases. CDR1 is MGHRA and CDR2 is YSYEKL in the germline V gene. V lost 1 base, J lost 2 bases, and 5 bases stayed unmatched. The CDR3 covers 15 residues. CDR3 in DNA: TGCGCCAGCAGCCAAGGTGGCGGGGGACCCTACGAGCAGTACTTC. Residues: CASSQGGGGPYEQYF.

The CDR3 sequence: CASSEQSGPGNTIYF. DNA of the CDR3: TGTGCCAGCAGTGAACAGTCAGGGCCTGGAAACACCATATATTTT. This chain connects TRBV2 to TRBJ1-3, with D perhaps matching TRBD1 (5 bases). The germline CDR1 and CDR2 sequences are SNHLY and FYNNEI. Trimming took off 2 bases at V and 2 bases at J, with 10 bases between the two ends. The CDR3 is made up of 15 amino acids.

This chain joins TRBV7-8 and TRBJ2-7, with D perhaps TRBD1 or TRBD2 (5 bases each). The CDR3 is 13 amino acids. Trimming left V 1 base short and J 2 bases short, with 6 bases between. Germline V gene data show CDR1 as SGHVS and CDR2 as FQNEAQ. The CDR3 DNA reads TGTGCCAGCAGCTTAGTGGGGGCCTACGAGCAGTACTTC. Its protein is CASSLVGAYEQYF.

V usage is TRBV12-5 and J usage is TRBJ2-1; 13 bases match TRBD2. The CDR3 spans 15 residues. After removal of 6 bases from V and 9 bases from J, the junction contained 8 bases not matched to a gene. Germline-derived CDR1 and CDR2 are LGHNT and FRNRAP. The CDR3, as DNA: TGTGCTAGTGGACCGGGACTAGCGGGATTCGGTGAGCAGTTCTTC. Its translation is CASGPGLAGFGEQFF. Filled out from reference TRBV12-5 and TRBJ2-1, the complete variable domain reads DARVTQTPRHKVTEMGQEVTMRCQPILGHNTVFWYRQTMMQGLELLAYFRNRAPLDDSGMPKDRFSAEMPDATLATLKIQPSEPRDSAVYFCASGPGLAGFGEQFFGPGTRLTVL.

The chain has TRBV9 and TRBJ1-1; D not resolved. The CDR3 sequence is 14 residues long. Per the germline V gene, CDR1 is SGDLS and CDR2 is YYNGEE. V lost 0 bases, J lost 0 bases, and 6 bases lay in between. The DNA for the CDR3 is TGTGCCAGCAGCGTAGGTCGGGTGAACACTGAAGCTTTCTTT. Translated, it gives CASSVGRVNTEAFF.

Here the CDR3 DNA reads TGTGCCTGGGGGGCGGAGACCCAGTACTTC. Its translation: CAWGAETQYF. This chain links TRBV30 with TRBJ2-5; D possibly corresponds to TRBD1 (5 bases). From germline, CDR1 is GTSNPN and CDR2 SVGIG (reference sequence). The CDR3 spans 10 residues. Trimming pared 5 bases from V and 5 bases from J, leaving 6 bases between.

The chain has TRBV4-1 and TRBJ2-2; D ambiguous. This CDR3 region has 14 residues. The V gene lost 5 bases and the J gene lost 3 bases, with 10 bases spanning the gap. Germline CDR1 is MGHRA and CDR2 is YSYEKL. CDR3 nucleotide sequence: TGCGCCAGCAGCGAGGCGGCCTACACCGGGGAGCTGTTTTTT. Amino acids: CASSEAAYTGELFF.

The chain joins TRBV19 to TRBJ1-5, with D possibly matching TRBD1 (5 bases). The CDR3 is made up of 14 amino acids. CDR1 is LNHDA and CDR2 is SQIVND in the germline V gene (reference sequence). Between the trimmed V and J ends, which lost 4 bases and 0 bases, there was a span of 7 bases. CDR3 nucleotides: TGTGCCAGTAGTACGCAGGGTAGCAATCAGCCCCAGCATTTT. Translation gives CASSTQGSNQPQHF.

The chain joins TRBV5-6 to TRBJ1-2; 7 nucleotides match TRBD1. V shed 3 bases, J shed 2 bases, and the junction held 7 bases outside the gene matches. CDR3 size: 15 residues. From germline, CDR1 is SGHDT and CDR2 YYEEEE. CDR3 protein: CASSSADRLNYGYTF. CDR3 in DNA: TGTGCCAGCAGCTCCGCGGACAGGCTCAACTATGGCTACACCTTC.

The gene calls are TRBV5-1 and TRBJ2-1; TRBD1 matches at 10 bases. The V and J ends lost 4 bases and 6 bases, in that order; junction bases with no gene match: 10. This CDR3 region has 16 residues. Per germline, CDR1 SGHRS and CDR2 YFSETQ. CDR3 sequence reads: CASSALTGGRGNEQFF. As DNA, the CDR3 is TGCGCCAGCAGCGCCCTGACAGGGGGCAGGGGCAATGAGCAGTTCTTC.

This rearrangement joins TRBV11-3 to TRBJ2-7; TRBD2 agrees at 10 bases. Germline V gives CDR1 SGHNT, CDR2 YENEEA. The CDR3 runs to 18 residues. The V and J ends lost 0 bases and 6 bases, in that order; junction bases with no gene match: 14. CDR3 loop: CASSLDGVGLAGVREQYF. Here the CDR3 DNA reads TGTGCCAGCAGCTTAGATGGAGTTGGGCTAGCGGGAGTGCGCGAGCAGTACTTC.

The J gene is TRBJ1-1, the V gene TRBV19, with TRBD1 matching over 9 bases. Trimming took 4 bases from V and 4 from J; bases not matched to a gene: 7. Germline V gene lookup returns CDR1 LNHDA and CDR2 SQIVND (reference sequence). CDR3 length: 15 amino acids. In DNA form, the CDR3 reads TGTGCCAGTAGTAAAGGGACAGGGCACGGCACTGAAGCTTTCTTT. This translates into CASSKGTGHGTEAFF.

The chain has TRBV7-9 and TRBJ1-1, with D perhaps TRBD1 (5 bases). The V end lost 5 bases, the J end lost 1 base, and 14 bases lay between the germline ends. CDR1 SEHNR and CDR2 FQNEAQ come from the germline V gene (reference sequence). This CDR3 contains 15 residues. The CDR3 is CASSPGGGTNTEAFF. The DNA for the CDR3 is TGTGCCAGCAGCCCGGGCGGGGGGACGAACACTGAAGCTTTCTTT. The variable domain in full, with the rest retrieved from reference TRBV7-9 and TRBJ1-1, is DTGVSQNPRHKITKRGQNVTFRCDPISEHNRLYWYRQTLGQGPEFLTYFQNEAQLEKSRLLSDRFSAERPKGSFSTLEIQRTEQGDSAMYLCASSPGGGTNTEAFFGQGTRLTVV.

The J gene is TRBJ1-4, the V gene TRBV30; unclear D gene. The CDR3 has 12 amino acids. Trimming cost V 1 base and J 4 bases, with 4 bases left between them. Germline CDR1 and CDR2: GTSNPN and SVGIG (reference sequence). The CDR3 region has the DNA TGTGCCTGGAGTGGATATAATGAAAAACTGTTTTTT. Residues: CAWSGYNEKLFF.

The genes are TRBV5-1 and TRBJ2-1, with TRBD1 as a possible D gene (7 bases). The CDR3 totals 16 residues. Between the trimmed V and J ends, which lost 4 bases and 0 bases, there was a span of 14 bases. Germline V gene data show CDR1 as SGHRS and CDR2 as YFSETQ. CDR3 sequence (DNA): TGCGCCAGCAGCGCGGGACAGTCGAGCTCCTACAATGAGCAGTTCTTC. This sequence encodes CASSAGQSSSYNEQFF.

A single count supports this clone. This chain joins TRBV7-2 and TRBJ2-3; a possible D gene is TRBD2 (7 bases). CDR1 is SGHTA and CDR2 is FQGNSA in the germline V gene. This CDR3 is built from 16 residues. V shed 3 bases and J shed 3 bases, with 16 bases lying between them. The CDR3 nucleotides read TGTGCCAGCAGCTTGGCGATGGGGGGGCAAACAGATACGCAGTATTTT. It translates to CASSLAMGGQTDTQYF.

The chain combines TRBV19 with TRBJ2-7, with 10 nucleotides matching TRBD1. The germline gives CDR1 LNHDA, CDR2 SQIVND (reference sequence). The V segment lost 5 bases and the J segment 2 bases; nucleotides outside the gene matches: 6. This CDR3 region has 15 residues. CDR3 nucleotides: TGTGCCAGTAGTTTGGCGGGACAGGGGCCCTACGAGCAGTACTTC. This codes for CASSLAGQGPYEQYF.

This clone turned up a few times. The J gene is TRBJ1-1, the V gene TRBV28; no definite D call. Germline-derived CDR1 and CDR2 are MDHEN and SYDVKM. The CDR3 totals 12 residues. V gave up 6 bases and J gave up 1 base, with 6 bases separating them. The CDR3 DNA reads TGTGCCAGCAGGGAAACGAACACTGAAGCTTTCTTT. It is translated as CASRETNTEAFF.

This chain joins TRBV5-6 and TRBJ2-5; 8 bases are a match to TRBD1. The V and J ends lost 0 bases and 4 bases, in that order; junction bases with no gene match: 5. The V gene's germline CDR1 is SGHDT and CDR2 YYEEEE. This CDR3 spans 15 amino acids. The CDR3 DNA reads as TGTGCCAGCAGCTTGGGGCAGGGGGCGGGAGAGACCCAGTACTTC. The encoded protein is CASSLGQGAGETQYF.

The V and J genes are TRBV9 and TRBJ2-7; 8 bases line up with TRBD1. This CDR3 region has 15 residues. V was pared by 0 bases and J by 7 bases, with 9 bases of the junction left unmatched. The germline CDR1 and CDR2 sequences are SGDLS and YYNGEE. Here the CDR3 DNA reads TGTGCCAGCAGCGTAGGAACAGGGGGAGTGTGGGAGCAGTACTTC. It is translated as CASSVGTGGVWEQYF.

V gene TRBV6-6 combines with J gene TRBJ2-1; 10 nucleotides line up with TRBD1. CDR3 length: 14 amino acids. Germline V gene lookup returns CDR1 MNHNY and CDR2 SVGAGI (reference sequence). J was trimmed by 7 bases and V by 5 bases; bases with no gene match: 5. The CDR3 coding sequence is TGTGCCAGCAGTATAGCGGGACAGGGGAATGAGCAGTTCTTC. It codes for CASSIAGQGNEQFF.

V and J are TRBV7-3 and TRBJ2-3, with 13 bases aligning to TRBD2. V was clipped by 6 bases and J by 0 bases; unmatched bases: 21. CDR3 length: 22 amino acids. The germline V gene encodes CDR1 SGHTA and CDR2 FQGTGA. CDR3 residues: CASSYLPGLAGARGRSTDTQYF. CDR3 nucleotides: TGTGCCAGCAGTTATTTACCCGGACTAGCGGGAGCCAGAGGGAGGAGCACAGATACGCAGTATTTT.

This rearrangement joins TRBV29-1 to TRBJ1-2, with 7 bases that match TRBD1. V was pared by 4 bases and J by 3 bases, with 5 bases of the junction left unmatched. Germline lookup yields CDR1 SQVTM and CDR2 ANQGSEA. CDR3 length: 13 amino acids. This CDR3 reads CSVAWQGDYGYTF. The CDR3 DNA sequence: TGCAGCGTTGCCTGGCAGGGGGACTATGGCTACACCTTC.

The chain uses TRBV30 and TRBJ2-3; no firm D call. Trimming removed 2 bases at V and 1 base at J, with 10 bases between. This CDR3 spans 14 amino acids. Germline values: CDR1 GTSNPN, CDR2 SVGIG (reference sequence). The CDR3 bases are TGTGCCTGGAGTAGAGGCACCGGCACAGATACGCAGTATTTT. Amino acid sequence: CAWSRGTGTDTQYF.